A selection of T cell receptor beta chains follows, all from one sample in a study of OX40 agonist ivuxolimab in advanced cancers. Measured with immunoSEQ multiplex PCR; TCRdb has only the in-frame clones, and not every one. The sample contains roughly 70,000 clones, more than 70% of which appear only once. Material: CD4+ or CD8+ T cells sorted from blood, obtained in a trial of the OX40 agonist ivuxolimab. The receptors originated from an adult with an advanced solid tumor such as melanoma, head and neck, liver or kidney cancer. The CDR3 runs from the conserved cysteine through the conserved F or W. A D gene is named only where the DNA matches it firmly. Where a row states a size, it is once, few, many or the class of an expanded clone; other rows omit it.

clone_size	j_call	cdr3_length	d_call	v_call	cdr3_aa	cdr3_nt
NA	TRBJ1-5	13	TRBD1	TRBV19	CASGDREFQPQHF	TGTGCCAGCGGTGACAGGGAGTTTCAGCCCCAGCATTTT
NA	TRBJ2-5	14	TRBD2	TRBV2	CASSGLAGEVTQYF	TGTGCCAGCAGTGGACTAGCGGGGGAGGTGACCCAGTACTTC
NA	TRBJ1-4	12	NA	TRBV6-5	CASSPRREKLFF	TGTGCCAGCAGCCCCCGTCGCGAAAAACTGTTTTTT
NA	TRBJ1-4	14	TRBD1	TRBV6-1	CASSPGQGNEKLFF	TGTGCCAGCAGTCCCGGACAGGGGAATGAAAAACTGTTTTTT
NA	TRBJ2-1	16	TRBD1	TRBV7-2	CASSLSSPGTATKLFF	TGTGCCAGCAGCTTATCATCCCCCGGGACAGCGACCAAGTTGTTCTTC
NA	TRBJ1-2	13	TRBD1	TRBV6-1	CASSGKGTVLQTF	TGTGCCAGCAGTGGGAAGGGGACAGTCCTCCAAACCTTC
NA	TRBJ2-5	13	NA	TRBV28	CASSRGPQETQYF	TGTGCCAGCAGTCGAGGTCCCCAAGAGACCCAGTACTTC
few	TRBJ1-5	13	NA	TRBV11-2	CASSRNLGQPQHF	TGTGCCAGCAGCCGGAACTTAGGGCAGCCCCAGCATTTT
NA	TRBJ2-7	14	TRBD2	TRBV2	CASSPPSGVVEQYF	TGTGCCAGCAGCCCCCCTAGCGGGGTAGTCGAGCAGTACTTC
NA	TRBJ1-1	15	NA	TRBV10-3	CAISERGREFTEAFF	TGTGCCATCAGTGAGCGGGGTAGGGAATTCACTGAAGCTTTCTTT
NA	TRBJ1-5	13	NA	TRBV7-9	CASRSGLNQPQHF	TGTGCCAGCAGGTCGGGGTTAAATCAGCCCCAGCATTTT
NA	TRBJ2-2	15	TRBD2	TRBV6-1	CAVGRGGANTGELFF	TGTGCCGTAGGCCGTGGGGGGGCGAACACCGGGGAGCTGTTTTTT
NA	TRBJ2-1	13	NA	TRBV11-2	CASSGARGGEQFF	TGTGCCAGCAGCGGTGCGAGGGGAGGTGAGCAGTTCTTC
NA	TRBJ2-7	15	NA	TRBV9	CASSPIWESSGEQYF	TGTGCCAGCAGCCCCATCTGGGAGTCCTCTGGGGAGCAGTACTTC
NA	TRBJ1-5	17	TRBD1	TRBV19	CASSPSHGTGPSQPQHF	TGTGCCAGTAGCCCATCCCATGGGACAGGTCCAAGTCAGCCCCAGCATTTT